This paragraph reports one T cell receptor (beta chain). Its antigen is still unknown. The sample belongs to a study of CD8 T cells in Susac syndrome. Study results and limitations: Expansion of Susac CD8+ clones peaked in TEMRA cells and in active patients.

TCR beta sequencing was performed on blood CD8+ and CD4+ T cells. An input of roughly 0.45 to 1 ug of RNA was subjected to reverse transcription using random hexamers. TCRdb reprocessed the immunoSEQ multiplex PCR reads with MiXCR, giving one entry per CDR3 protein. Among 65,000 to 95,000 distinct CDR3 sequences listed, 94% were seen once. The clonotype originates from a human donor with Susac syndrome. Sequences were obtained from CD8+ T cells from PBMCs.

CDR3 DNA sequence: TGTGCCAGCAGCTTAGAATGGAGTCAGCCCCAGCATTTT. Translation gives CASSLEWSQPQHF. The genes are TRBV7-2 and TRBJ1-5, with no clear D. Germline V lookup: CDR1 SGHTA, CDR2 FQGNSA. The CDR3 covers 13 residues. V lost 1 base and J lost 6, with 7 bases in between.